This TCR beta chain was observed in a study of blood T cell repertoires in COVID-19 (dated by TCRdb to 2018 to 2020). Describing the broader study: Collaborator samples came from the United States, Italy and Spain and covered acute and convalescent phases of COVID-19. The prospective study material was composed of cDNA or gDNA derived from T cells, B-cell-depleted T cells, or PBMCs. Subjects who had been exposed to COVID-19, were actively infected with it, or had recovered from it provided the deeply sampled blood TCRbeta repertoires that made up the dataset. The repertoires were made available in a free public database intended to serve as a resource for research on the immune response to SARS-CoV-2. Samples were obtained from the ongoing ImmuneRACE study (first 160 participants) and from over 1,000 subjects provided by 6 global collaborators. Nearly every sample came with metadata listing a de-identified subject ID, COVID-19 status, age in years and sex. Where available, HLA class I and class II types were obtained from metadata supplied by the sample provider rather than from assay-based typing.

TCRbeta CDR3 regions were amplified from genomic DNA using the immunoSEQ Assay, a bias-controlled multiplex PCR. In the original analysis: Nucleated cell counts per sample were estimated from amplification of reference gene primers within the assay. To quantify the absolute abundance of each unique TCRbeta CDR3 rearrangement, sequence reads were collapsed and filtered. For each sample, productive Simpson clonality was calculated by taking the square root of Simpson's diversity index across productive rearrangements. Not all clones reach the TCRdb copy of this immuneACCESS table, which keeps in-frame sequences only. Checked studies attribute under half of the gap to unresolved V genes and leave the rest unexplained. That table supplies the V and J calls and clone size; D and trimming were determined from the DNA. The sample table lists about 14,000 clones, 87% of them with a count of one. Around 15% of the sample comes from the top ten.

Each collaborating institution followed its own protocols to collect whole blood in K2EDTA tubes. For TCRbeta analysis, collaborator samples were shipped as frozen whole blood, as isolated PBMCs, or as DNA extracted from either sample type. Including the terminal cysteine and phenylalanine, the CDR3 comprises 15 residues. CDR3 DNA is the only sequence kept; it has 45 bases, read in frame from the first base. Relative to germline, V is 3 bases shorter and J is 4 bases shorter, with 13 bases between their ends. The germline V gene (reference sequence) specifies DFQATT as CDR1 and SNEGSKA as CDR2. As for this clone: Its antigen remains unidentified. Within one base of it there is no much larger clone, and no base qualities were kept.

The study at large found these results: The amount of clinical and demographic metadata varied by source and participant and was provided uncurated.

The TCR comes from a human donor with active COVID-19. The donor label of this sample is uncertain. The sequencing input was peripheral blood. The V and J segments used are TRBV20-1 and TRBJ2-6; the D gene is perhaps TRBD2, on 7 matching bases. The bases are TGCAGTGCTAGTCTAGGGGGGGTCGGGGCCAACGTCCTGACTTTC. The translation is CSASLGGVGANVLTF.